Below are 5 T cell receptor beta chains sequenced from a single sample in a study of MAIT cells during Salmonella Paratyphi A infection. Study-level points and caveats: Oligoclonal MAIT cells preferred TRBV20 and TRBV6, with usage seemingly unaffected by infection.

These receptors have no known antigen. TCRdb redid the calling of the 5' RACE reads with MiXCR, one entry per CDR3 protein. This table has about 1,400 distinct CDR3 sequences, 45% to 55% appearing once. Described time point: before S. Paratyphi A challenge (baseline). Valpha7.2+ CD161+ T cells were sorted by flow cytometry as MAIT cells. Here the sequenced sample was MAIT cells from blood, taken at the first sampling point of the challenge study. These receptors all come from a person between 18 and 75 years old who was deliberately infected with Salmonella Paratyphi A in a paratyphoid fever challenge study.

Worth noting for this clonotype: Since the CDR3 does not end with the conserved phenylalanine or tryptophan, this likely comes from a read error. The DNA is omitted, as the CDR3 cannot be located on it reliably, and the CDR3 follows TCRdb's listing. This chain uses TRBV4-3 with TRBJ1-1. The length of the CDR3 is 18 amino acids, counting both ends. The germline gives CDR1 LGHNA, CDR2 YSLEER. CDR3 residues: CASSQDRGDLLMNKEEGG.

This clonotype was recorded a few times. This sequence joins TRBV20-1 and TRBJ2-7; the D gene is possibly TRBD2 (6 bases). Germline values: CDR1 DFQATT, CDR2 SNEGSKA (reference sequence). The CDR3 length is 18 residues. V lost 0 bases to trimming and J lost 0 bases, with 21 bases between them. CDR3 residues: CSARDHRSGDSISYEQYF. In nucleotides, the CDR3 is TGCAGTGCTAGAGACCACCGATCCGGGGACTCGATCTCCTACGAGCAGTACTTC.

The chain uses TRBV4-2 and TRBJ2-3; 8 positions agree with TRBD1. The CDR3 consists of 15 residues. The trim removed 7 bases at V and 3 bases at J, leaving 9 bases unmatched. Per the germline V gene, CDR1 is LGHNA and CDR2 is YNFKEQ. CDR3 coding DNA: TGTGCCAGCACCCACGGCAGGGGGCAAACAGATACGCAGTATTTT. This sequence encodes CASTHGRGQTDTQYF.

The chain carries TRBV20-1 and TRBJ2-1; D is possibly TRBD2 (6 bases). CDR1 and CDR2 from the germline V gene are DFQATT and SNEGSKA (reference sequence). The CDR3 consists of 14 residues. CDR3 nucleotide sequence: TGCAGCCAAGATGTAGCGGAGCCCTACAATGAGCAGTTCTTC. Amino acids: CSQDVAEPYNEQFF.

This clonotype is medium-sized within its sample. The gene calls are TRBV11-3 and TRBJ2-1, with D perhaps matching TRBD1 or TRBD2 (5 bases each). The V gene's germline CDR1 is SGHNT and CDR2 YENEEA. V was pared by 2 bases and J by 4 bases, with 15 bases between. This CDR3 has 16 amino acids. The chain's CDR3 is CASSLQSLEGYNEQFF. As DNA, the CDR3 is TGTGCCAGCAGCTTACAAAGCTTAGAGGGGTACAATGAGCAGTTCTTC.